Below are 18 T cell receptor beta chains sequenced from a single sample in a study of Graves' ophthalmopathy and Graves' hyperthyroidism. RNA transcripts provided the template for amplifying TCR beta CDR3 regions. RT-PCR with HTBI primers came first, then second-round multiplex PCR. TCRdb passed the multiplex PCR reads through MiXCR, listing each CDR3 protein once. The sample shows about 600,000 distinct CDR3 sequences, about 40% of them seen only once. Sequencing input: peripheral blood or thyroid tissue (not recorded which). These receptor sequences come from an adult man with Graves' hyperthyroidism.

This clonotype was observed a single time. A much larger clone differs by one base, so this may be a read error. The chain uses TRBV20-1 and TRBJ2-7, with a tentative D call TRBD2 (5 bases). The V end lost 1 base, the J end lost 3 bases, and 16 bases lay between the germline ends. Per the germline V gene, CDR1 is DFQATT and CDR2 is SNEGSKA (reference sequence). This CDR3 contains 15 residues. The CDR3 here is CSARVYGESGYEQYF. DNA for the CDR3: TGCAGTGCTAGAGTATACGGGGAATCGGGCTACGAGCAGTACTTC.

This clonotype was picked up many times. The chain has TRBV9 and TRBJ1-3; no definite D call. V lost 0 bases to trimming and J lost 2 bases, with 9 bases between them. CDR1 is SGDLS, CDR2 YYNGEE, per germline. This CDR3 spans 15 amino acids. Here the CDR3 DNA reads TGTGCCAGCAGCGTAGCTGTGGCAGCTGGAAACACCATATATTTT. This codes for CASSVAVAAGNTIYF.

On this clonotype itself: This may come from a read error, since a much larger clone is one base off. The chain has TRBV6-1 and TRBJ2-2; TRBD2 aligns across 12 bases. Germline values: CDR1 MNHNS, CDR2 SASEGT. The J segment lost 7 bases and the V segment lost 5 bases, leaving 8 bases of the junction unmatched. This CDR3 spans 16 amino acids. The CDR3, as DNA: TGTGCCAGCAGTATTGCTAGCGGGAGGGCGAACGGGGAGCTGTTTTTT. This codes for CASSIASGRANGELFF.

This clonotype was detected ten times or more. The chain uses TRBV11-3 and TRBJ1-1, with TRBD1 as a possible D gene (5 bases). Trimming took off 3 bases at V and 7 bases at J, with 15 bases between the two ends. There are 14 residues in the CDR3. CDR1 is SGHNT, CDR2 YENEEA, per germline. CDR3 in amino acids: CASSLGPQGIEAFF. CDR3 bases: TGTGCCAGCAGCTTGGGACCTCAGGGAATTGAAGCTTTCTTT.

At least ten counts were recorded for this clonotype. This chain joins TRBV9 and TRBJ1-6; TRBD1 aligns across 9 bases. V shed 3 bases and J 7 bases; nucleotides not matched to a gene: 2. The germline gives CDR1 SGDLS, CDR2 YYNGEE. The CDR3 length is 14 residues. CDR3 protein: CASSATGGNSPLHF. CDR3 sequence (DNA): TGTGCCAGCAGCGCTACAGGGGGCAATTCACCCCTCCACTTT.

A note on this clonotype: At one end the junction does not follow the germline gene, possibly because of a read error. The CDR3 DNA sequence: TGTGCCAGCAGTGTCGCCGGGACAGGGCAAGAGACCCAGTACTTC. Translated, it gives CASSVAGTGQETQYF. The J gene is TRBJ2-5, the V gene TRBV10-3; TRBD1 matches at 9 bases. CDR1 is ENHRY and CDR2 is SYGVKD in the germline V gene. This CDR3 has 15 amino acids.

Points on this clonotype: A clone one base away is much larger, so this may be a read error. The chain joins TRBV9 to TRBJ1-1; D call uncertain. Germline lookup yields CDR1 SGDLS and CDR2 YYNGEE. The germline V and J ends were trimmed by 5 bases and 8 bases, with 16 bases remaining between them. This CDR3 has 13 amino acids. This CDR3 is CASSDSLAAEAFF. The CDR3 bases are TGTGCCAGCAGTGACTCGCTCGCTGCCGAAGCTTTCTTT.

This clonotype was counted ten times or more. The V gene is TRBV6-2 or TRBV6-3, the J gene TRBJ1-5; D may be TRBD1 (5 bases). Looked up from germline, CDR1 is MNHEY and CDR2 is SVGEGT. The CDR3 length is 16 residues. V dropped 6 bases and J dropped 4 bases, with 19 bases sitting between them. The CDR3 here is CASSPISGTDNQPQHF. In nucleotides, the CDR3 is TGTGCCAGCAGCCCTATCTCCGGGACGGATAATCAGCCCCAGCATTTT.

There are a few counts of this clonotype. This sequence joins TRBV19 and TRBJ1-1, with D maybe TRBD1 (5 bases). The CDR3 spans 14 residues. Per germline, CDR1 LNHDA and CDR2 SQIVND (reference sequence). Trimming pared 1 base from V and 4 bases from J, leaving 10 bases between. Here the CDR3 DNA reads TGTGCCAGTAGTATAGCCAGGGACGGCACTGAAGCTTTCTTT. The encoded protein is CASSIARDGTEAFF.

This clonotype was counted between two and nine times. The chain joins TRBV27 to TRBJ1-1; no clear D. The CDR3 is 16 amino acids. V shed 7 bases and J shed 1 base, with 19 bases lying between them. Germline V gene lookup returns CDR1 MNHEY and CDR2 SMNVEV (reference sequence). CDR3 DNA: TGTGCCAGCAAAGCCGGACCCCTATCAGGGAACACTGAAGCTTTCTTT. Its protein product is CASKAGPLSGNTEAFF.

In this sample, this clonotype turned up many times. The V call is TRBV2, the J call TRBJ2-7; TRBD1 agrees at 7 bases. Germline trimming cut 7 bases from V and 0 bases from J; bases unmatched to any gene: 6. Germline CDR1 is SNHLY and CDR2 is FYNNEI. The CDR3 is 14 amino acids. CDR3 sequence (DNA): TGTGCCAGCATCGAGGACAGGAGCTCCTACGAGCAGTACTTC. Translating gives CASIEDRSSYEQYF. The full variable domain, with the rest looked up from reference TRBV2 and TRBJ2-7, is EPEVTQTPSHQVTQMGQEVILRCVPISNHLYFYWYRQILGQKVEFLVSFYNNEISEKSEIFDDQFSVERPDGSNFTLKIRSTKLEDSAMYFCASIEDRSSYEQYFGPGTRLTVT.

This chain connects TRBV24-1 to TRBJ2-5; no reliable D call. The J call is in doubt because the DNA end fits TRBJ2-1 better. The CDR3 covers 11 residues. Per the germline V gene, CDR1 is KGHDR and CDR2 is SFDVKD. This CDR3 is CATSEGGEQFF. CDR3 bases: TGTGCCACCAGTGAAGGTGGTGAGCAGTTCTTC.

This clonotype was detected many times. The V and J genes are TRBV15 and TRBJ2-7; 9 nucleotides line up with TRBD1. CDR1 is LNHNV and CDR2 is YYDKDF in the germline V gene (reference sequence). The V gene end was trimmed by 5 bases and the J gene end by 3 bases; junction bases not matched to a gene: 5. This CDR3 spans 14 amino acids. CDR3 region: CATSPGQGGYEQYF. In nucleotides, the CDR3 is TGTGCCACCAGCCCGGGACAGGGTGGCTACGAGCAGTACTTC. The whole variable domain, remainder taken from reference TRBV15 and TRBJ2-7, is DAMVIQNPRYQVTQFGKPVTLSCSQTLNHNVMYWYQQKSSQAPKLLFHYYDKDFNNEADTPDNFQSRRPNTSFCFLDIRSPGLGDTAMYLCATSPGQGGYEQYFGPGTRLTVT.

CDR3 amino acids: CASGPLDPGQGDYGYTF. CDR3 bases: TGTGCTAGTGGTCCGCTTGATCCGGGACAGGGCGACTATGGCTACACCTTC. The V call is TRBV12-5, the J call TRBJ1-2; 9 positions match TRBD1. The V gene's germline CDR1 is LGHNT and CDR2 FRNRAP. V trimming: 5 bases; J trimming: 3 bases; junction bases outside the gene matches: 13. The CDR3 runs to 17 residues.

The gene calls are TRBV18 and TRBJ1-5; perhaps TRBD1 as D (6 bases). Germline V CDR1 and CDR2: KGHSH, LQKENI. The CDR3 extends over 14 amino acids. The germline V and J ends were trimmed by 2 bases and 6 bases, with 11 bases remaining between them. CDR3 residues: CASSPTGLGQPQHF. The DNA of the CDR3 is TGTGCCAGCTCACCAACAGGGCTCGGTCAGCCCCAGCATTTT.

In this sample, this clonotype turned up a few times. This rearrangement joins TRBV7-8 to TRBJ1-4, with D maybe TRBD1 (5 bases). The CDR3 loop spans 17 amino acids. Germline CDR1 SGHVS, CDR2 FQNEAQ. V was pared by 3 bases and J by 3 bases, with 17 bases between. The CDR3 is CASSFMGWGGANEKLFF. CDR3 nucleotides: TGTGCCAGCAGCTTTATGGGCTGGGGGGGGGCTAATGAAAAACTGTTTTTT.

This clonotype was seen just once. One end of the junction does not line up with germline, which may come from a read error. The chain links TRBV7-9 to TRBJ2-7; 12 bases fit TRBD1. The CDR3 totals 14 residues. Germline V lookup: CDR1 SEHNR, CDR2 FQNEAQ (reference sequence). Written as DNA, the CDR3 is TGTGCCATCAGCGCCGGGACAGGGGGCTTCGAGCAGTACTTC. Its translation is CAISAGTGGFEQYF.

With respect to this clonotype: A much bigger clone sits one base away, suggesting this may be a read error. CDR3 nucleotide sequence: TGCAGTGCTATGGGCAGGGACGGCAATCAGCCCCAGCATTTT. The encoded protein is CSAMGRDGNQPQHF. The rearrangement links TRBV20-1 to TRBJ1-5; D might be TRBD1 (5 bases). The CDR3 has 14 residues. Germline V CDR1 and CDR2: DFQATT, SNEGSKA (reference sequence). The V gene lost 4 bases and the J gene lost 2 bases, with 12 bases spanning the gap.